Listed below are T cell receptor beta chains from one sample, sequenced in a study of radiotherapy plus CTLA-4 blockade in lung cancer. The data were produced by immunoSEQ multiplex PCR, yet TCRdb's version contains in-frame clones alone and is incomplete. Of about 51,000 clones in the sample, 65% to 80% were seen once. The material sequenced was peripheral blood, taken from a patient treated with radiotherapy plus ipilimumab. The receptor set was obtained from a human donor with non-small cell lung cancer whose response to radiotherapy plus ipilimumab could not be evaluated. Each CDR3 is given with its conserved first and last residue. The order of the fields is CDR3 protein, CDR3 DNA, D gene, clone size, J gene, V gene. D genes are given only for firm matches. Rows may omit the clone size; those that give it use once, few, many or a size class.

CDR3aa: CASSPRQGPNEQYF; CDR3nt: TGTGCCAGCAGTCCCCGACAGGGCCCCAACGAGCAGTACTTC; d_gene: TRBD1; abundance: .; j_gene: TRBJ2-7; v_gene: TRBV27
CDR3aa: CASSRAGGTDEQFF; CDR3nt: TGTGCCAGCAGCCGCGCGGGCGGGACGGATGAGCAGTTCTTC; d_gene: .; abundance: .; j_gene: TRBJ2-1; v_gene: TRBV7-9
CDR3aa: CASSLALQGSQETQYF; CDR3nt: TGTGCCAGCAGCTTGGCCCTGCAGGGTAGCCAAGAGACCCAGTACTTC; d_gene: .; abundance: few; j_gene: TRBJ2-5; v_gene: TRBV5-5
CDR3aa: CASRTYSGANVLTF; CDR3nt: TGTGCCAGCAGGACTTATTCTGGGGCCAACGTCCTGACTTTC; d_gene: .; abundance: .; j_gene: TRBJ2-6; v_gene: TRBV11-2
CDR3aa: CASSFLQGDSPLHF; CDR3nt: TGTGCCAGCAGTTTCCTTCAGGGTGATTCACCCCTCCACTTT; d_gene: .; abundance: few; j_gene: TRBJ1-6; v_gene: TRBV28
CDR3aa: CASSLQGYYGYTF; CDR3nt: TGTGCCAGCAGTTTACAGGGGTACTATGGCTACACCTTC; d_gene: TRBD1; abundance: few; j_gene: TRBJ1-2; v_gene: TRBV2
CDR3aa: CASSRVPNTEAFF; CDR3nt: TGTGCCAGCAGCAGGGTGCCGAACACTGAAGCTTTCTTT; d_gene: .; abundance: few; j_gene: TRBJ1-1; v_gene: TRBV6-4
CDR3aa: CASSHGQGISNEKLFF; CDR3nt: TGTGCCAGCAGCCACGGACAGGGTATAAGTAATGAAAAACTGTTTTTT; d_gene: TRBD1; abundance: .; j_gene: TRBJ1-4; v_gene: TRBV7-8
CDR3aa: CASSLAEIETQYF; CDR3nt: TGTGCCAGCTCGTTAGCGGAAATAGAGACCCAGTACTTC; d_gene: .; abundance: .; j_gene: TRBJ2-5; v_gene: TRBV18
CDR3aa: CASSQDRASGGSMRLQETQYF; CDR3nt: TGTGCCAGCAGCCAAGACCGAGCTAGCGGGGGGTCCATGCGGCTACAGGAGACCCAGTACTTC; d_gene: TRBD2; abundance: .; j_gene: TRBJ2-5; v_gene: TRBV14
CDR3aa: CASSLRGRRAFNEQFF; CDR3nt: TGTGCCAGCAGCTTAAGAGGGAGGCGGGCCTTTAATGAGCAGTTCTTC; d_gene: .; abundance: .; j_gene: TRBJ2-1; v_gene: TRBV7-9
CDR3aa: CASSQESGVAGGPEVTQYF; CDR3nt: TGTGCCAGCAGCCAAGAGAGTGGAGTAGCGGGGGGGCCGGAGGTTACGCAGTATTTT; d_gene: TRBD2; abundance: .; j_gene: TRBJ2-3; v_gene: TRBV4-2
CDR3aa: CASSLVSMDTQYF; CDR3nt: TGTGCCAGCAGCTTAGTGTCCATGGATACGCAGTATTTT; d_gene: .; abundance: few; j_gene: TRBJ2-3; v_gene: TRBV7-2
CDR3aa: CSAAGGREGNTIYF; CDR3nt: TGCAGCGCCGCCGGAGGGAGGGAAGGAAACACCATATATTTT; d_gene: .; abundance: .; j_gene: TRBJ1-3; v_gene: TRBV29-1
CDR3aa: CASSFLGRGEQFF; CDR3nt: TGTGCCAGCAGTTTTTTGGGGAGGGGTGAGCAGTTCTTC; d_gene: TRBD2; abundance: .; j_gene: TRBJ2-1; v_gene: TRBV6-5
CDR3aa: CASSQEESGGATDTQYF; CDR3nt: TGTGCCAGCAGCCAAGAGGAGAGCGGGGGAGCCACAGATACGCAGTATTTT; d_gene: TRBD2; abundance: .; j_gene: TRBJ2-3; v_gene: TRBV4-2
CDR3aa: CASSLSYELVNSPLHF; CDR3nt: TGTGCCAGCAGCCTGAGTTATGAGCTAGTAAATTCACCCCTCCACTTT; d_gene: .; abundance: .; j_gene: TRBJ1-6; v_gene: TRBV7-2
CDR3aa: CASSTSQRSEGKLFF; CDR3nt: TGTGCCAGCAGCACTAGTCAAAGGAGCGAAGGAAAACTGTTTTTT; d_gene: .; abundance: .; j_gene: TRBJ1-4; v_gene: TRBV7-8
CDR3aa: CASRSRTEAKNIQYF; CDR3nt: TGTGCCAGCAGAAGTAGGACAGAGGCCAAAAACATTCAGTACTTC; d_gene: .; abundance: .; j_gene: TRBJ2-4; v_gene: TRBV27
CDR3aa: CASSEAQAASYNEQFF; CDR3nt: TGTGCCAGCAGTGAAGCGCAGGCAGCCTCCTACAATGAGCAGTTCTTC; d_gene: .; abundance: .; j_gene: TRBJ2-1; v_gene: TRBV2
CDR3aa: CASSETSGITGNEQFF; CDR3nt: TGTGCCAGCAGCGAGACTAGCGGAATTACGGGGAATGAGCAGTTCTTC; d_gene: TRBD2; abundance: .; j_gene: TRBJ2-1; v_gene: TRBV9
CDR3aa: CASTPQTGTYSPLHF; CDR3nt: TGTGCCAGCACCCCACAGACAGGGACTTATTCACCCCTCCACTTT; d_gene: TRBD1; abundance: .; j_gene: TRBJ1-6; v_gene: TRBV6-1
CDR3aa: CASSSGGGTRAFF; CDR3nt: TGTGCCAGCAGTTCTGGGGGAGGGACAAGGGCTTTCTTT; d_gene: .; abundance: .; j_gene: TRBJ1-1; v_gene: TRBV28
CDR3aa: CASSRAEGTDTQYF; CDR3nt: TGCGCCAGCAGCCGCGCGGAGGGCACAGATACGCAGTATTTT; d_gene: .; abundance: .; j_gene: TRBJ2-3; v_gene: TRBV4-1
CDR3aa: CASSVNRDTEAFF; CDR3nt: TGTGCCAGCAGTGTCAACAGGGATACTGAAGCTTTCTTT; d_gene: .; abundance: once; j_gene: TRBJ1-1; v_gene: TRBV6-4
CDR3aa: CASKVGENTEAFF; CDR3nt: TGTGCCAGCAAGGTAGGAGAGAACACTGAAGCTTTCTTT; d_gene: .; abundance: .; j_gene: TRBJ1-1; v_gene: TRBV2
CDR3aa: CASSLRSSYNEQFF; CDR3nt: TGTGCCAGCAGCTTAAGGAGCTCCTACAATGAGCAGTTCTTC; d_gene: .; abundance: .; j_gene: TRBJ2-1; v_gene: TRBV7-8
CDR3aa: CASSFTPTGTEAFF; CDR3nt: TGTGCCAGCAGTTTTACACCAACAGGCACTGAAGCTTTCTTT; d_gene: .; abundance: .; j_gene: TRBJ1-1; v_gene: TRBV6-1
CDR3aa: CASSEGMAGGRTYEQYF; CDR3nt: TGTGCCAGCAGTGAAGGAATGGCGGGAGGGAGGACCTACGAGCAGTACTTC; d_gene: TRBD2; abundance: once; j_gene: TRBJ2-7; v_gene: TRBV6-1
CDR3aa: CASSITSGGSETQYF; CDR3nt: TGTGCCAGTAGTATCACTAGCGGGGGTTCAGAGACCCAGTACTTC; d_gene: TRBD2; abundance: .; j_gene: TRBJ2-5; v_gene: TRBV19
CDR3aa: CSVEALTGGLSYEQYF; CDR3nt: TGCAGCGTTGAAGCCCTAACAGGGGGCCTCTCCTACGAGCAGTACTTC; d_gene: TRBD1; abundance: .; j_gene: TRBJ2-7; v_gene: TRBV29-1
CDR3aa: CASSSGETQYF; CDR3nt: TGTGCCAGCAGCTCCGGGGAGACCCAGTACTTC; d_gene: .; abundance: .; j_gene: TRBJ2-5; v_gene: TRBV7-8
CDR3aa: CASRDKAGQPQHF; CDR3nt: TGTGCCAGTAGGGACAAGGCCGGTCAGCCCCAGCATTTT; d_gene: .; abundance: .; j_gene: TRBJ1-5; v_gene: TRBV19
CDR3aa: CASSPAQLGRGARAQYF; CDR3nt: TGTGCCAGCTCACCAGCCCAACTTGGCCGGGGAGCAAGGGCCCAGTACTTC; d_gene: .; abundance: .; j_gene: TRBJ2-5; v_gene: TRBV18
CDR3aa: CASSLPSGSGAANGYTF; CDR3nt: TGTGCCAGCAGCTTGCCCTCCGGTTCCGGAGCGGCGAATGGCTACACCTTC; d_gene: .; abundance: .; j_gene: TRBJ1-2; v_gene: TRBV5-4
CDR3aa: CASSWGSSGTQYF; CDR3nt: TGTGCCAGCAGCTGGGGCAGCTCGGGTACGCAGTATTTT; d_gene: .; abundance: medium-sized; j_gene: TRBJ2-3; v_gene: TRBV7-9
CDR3aa: CATSVGQGLGEQYF; CDR3nt: TGTGCCACCAGCGTGGGACAGGGGTTAGGCGAGCAGTACTTC; d_gene: TRBD1; abundance: .; j_gene: TRBJ2-7; v_gene: TRBV15
CDR3aa: CASSPDSGEQYF; CDR3nt: TGTGCCAGCAGCCCCGACTCTGGCGAGCAGTACTTC; d_gene: .; abundance: .; j_gene: TRBJ2-7; v_gene: TRBV5-5
CDR3aa: CASSLATGRETQYF; CDR3nt: TGTGCCAGCAGCTTAGCGACAGGGAGAGAGACCCAGTACTTC; d_gene: TRBD1; abundance: once; j_gene: TRBJ2-5; v_gene: TRBV7-2
CDR3aa: CASSLAATGAYEQYF; CDR3nt: TGTGCCAGCAGCTTAGCCGCGACAGGGGCCTACGAGCAGTACTTC; d_gene: TRBD1; abundance: .; j_gene: TRBJ2-7; v_gene: TRBV7-2
CDR3aa: CAISAGIYGYTF; CDR3nt: TGTGCCATCAGTGCAGGGATATATGGCTACACCTTC; d_gene: .; abundance: .; j_gene: TRBJ1-2; v_gene: TRBV10-3
CDR3aa: CASSLLVRETQYF; CDR3nt: TGTGCCAGCAGCCTACTAGTGCGTGAGACCCAGTACTTC; d_gene: .; abundance: .; j_gene: TRBJ2-5; v_gene: TRBV6-6
CDR3aa: CASSPGTERTGELFF; CDR3nt: TGCGCCAGCAGCCCCGGGACAGAGCGCACCGGGGAGCTGTTTTTT; d_gene: TRBD1; abundance: .; j_gene: TRBJ2-2; v_gene: TRBV5-1
CDR3aa: CASSFTGLQETQYF; CDR3nt: TGTGCCAGCAGCTTCACGGGACTCCAAGAGACCCAGTACTTC; d_gene: .; abundance: .; j_gene: TRBJ2-5; v_gene: TRBV5-5
CDR3aa: CASSDRQAGPISYGYTF; CDR3nt: TGTGCCAGCAGTGACCGCCAAGCAGGTCCAATCTCATATGGCTACACCTTC; d_gene: .; abundance: .; j_gene: TRBJ1-2; v_gene: TRBV6-4
CDR3aa: CASSQETQYF; CDR3nt: TGTGCCAGCAGCCAGGAGACCCAGTACTTC; d_gene: .; abundance: .; j_gene: TRBJ2-5; v_gene: TRBV2
CDR3aa: CASNSQPNTEAFF; CDR3nt: TGCGCCAGCAATAGCCAGCCGAACACTGAAGCTTTCTTT; d_gene: .; abundance: .; j_gene: TRBJ1-1; v_gene: TRBV5-1
CDR3aa: CSVEDPYRDATNEKLFF; CDR3nt: TGCAGCGTTGAAGATCCCTACAGGGATGCAACTAATGAAAAACTGTTTTTT; d_gene: .; abundance: .; j_gene: TRBJ1-4; v_gene: TRBV29-1
CDR3aa: CASSFIQGYGYTF; CDR3nt: TGTGCCAGCAGTTTTATACAGGGTTATGGCTACACCTTC; d_gene: .; abundance: once; j_gene: TRBJ1-2; v_gene: TRBV28
CDR3aa: CASSQDLTRQAGGMETQYF; CDR3nt: TGTGCCAGCAGCCAAGATTTGACGAGACAGGCAGGTGGTATGGAGACCCAGTACTTC; d_gene: .; abundance: .; j_gene: TRBJ2-5; v_gene: TRBV4-2
CDR3aa: CASSLFGGGGEDAFF; CDR3nt: TGTGCCAGCAGCTTGTTCGGGGGGGGCGGGGAGGATGCTTTCTTT; d_gene: .; abundance: .; j_gene: TRBJ1-1; v_gene: TRBV5-6
CDR3aa: CASSRGGNEQFF; CDR3nt: TGTGCCAGCAGCCGCGGGGGGAATGAGCAGTTCTTC; d_gene: TRBD2; abundance: .; j_gene: TRBJ2-1; v_gene: TRBV28
CDR3aa: CASSLVGTSAESSYNEQFF; CDR3nt: TGTGCCAGCAGCTTAGTGGGGACTAGCGCCGAGAGCTCCTACAATGAGCAGTTCTTC; d_gene: TRBD2; abundance: .; j_gene: TRBJ2-1; v_gene: TRBV11-2
CDR3aa: CASRRGQSYEQYF; CDR3nt: TGTGCCAGCAGAAGGGGACAGAGCTACGAGCAGTACTTC; d_gene: TRBD1; abundance: .; j_gene: TRBJ2-7; v_gene: TRBV6-5